This TCR beta chain was observed in a study of blood T cell repertoires in COVID-19. Study background: Italy, Spain and the United States were the sources of the convalescent and acute COVID-19 samples. The analysed material was cDNA or gDNA that came from T cells, B-cell-depleted T cells, or PBMCs.

V lost 2 bases, J lost 4 bases, and 12 bases lay in between. CDR1 is KGHSH and CDR2 is LQKENI in the germline V gene. The CDR3 extends over 15 amino acids. The protocol was immunoSEQ multiplex PCR, while the TCRdb copy is restricted to in-frame clones and leaves out a portion. This table has about 180,000 clones, about 90% appearing once. V and J are TRBV18 and TRBJ2-1, with a tentative D call TRBD2 (5 bases). The receptor was derived from a human donor with acute COVID-19. The donor label of this sample is uncertain. The specimen sequenced was PBMCs or T cells enriched from blood (not recorded which). DNA of the CDR3: TGTGCCAGCTCACCAGCGAGGGCTAGGTACAATGAGCAGTTCTTC. Translating it yields CASSPARARYNEQFF.